Each of the 23 T cell receptor beta chains below was sequenced from the same sample in a study of response to subunit inactivated influenza vaccine. TCRdb passed the RT-PCR reads through MiXCR, listing each CDR3 protein once. The sample shows approximately 530,000 distinct CDR3 sequences, about 8% of them seen only once. Sequenced material: PBMCs from blood, taken about 24 months after vaccination. These receptors were obtained from a man aged 45-69 years who received an inactivated influenza vaccine.

The chain joins TRBV6-5 to TRBJ1-4, with no clear D. The germline V gene has CDR1 MNHEY and CDR2 SVGAGI. The CDR3 covers 15 residues. Between the trimmed V and J ends, which lost 0 bases and 7 bases, there was a span of 12 bases. Here the CDR3 DNA reads TGTGCCAGCAGTTACTCTTGGGTCGGAGGTGAAAAACTGTTTTTT. Encoded protein: CASSYSWVGGEKLFF.

This clonotype was seen ten or more times. The V gene is TRBV5-1, the J gene TRBJ1-1; 8 nucleotides align to TRBD1. The trim removed 2 bases at V and 10 bases at J, leaving 7 bases unmatched. Germline loops: CDR1 SGHRS, CDR2 YFSETQ. The CDR3 is made up of 13 amino acids. CDR3 coding DNA: TGCGCCAGCAGCTTAGGGACAGGTGGGTCAGCTTTCTTT. Translation: CASSLGTGGSAFF.

V and J are TRBV6-2 or TRBV6-3 and TRBJ2-1; 8 bases are shared with TRBD2. The germline CDR1 and CDR2 sequences are MNHEY and SVGEGT. The V segment lost 2 bases and the J segment 6 bases; nucleotides outside the gene matches: 9. CDR3 length: 16 residues. The CDR3 sequence: CASSYASGRRGNEQFF. The CDR3 DNA reads TGTGCCAGCAGTTACGCTAGCGGGCGAAGGGGCAATGAGCAGTTCTTC.

This chain uses TRBV10-3 with TRBJ1-2; 7 bases line up with TRBD1. CDR3 size: 13 residues. The ends lost 7 bases at V and 0 bases at J; junction bases unmatched: 2. Germline V gene sequence: CDR1 ENHRY, CDR2 SYGVKD. The CDR3 region has the DNA TGTGCCATCACTGACAGGGCTAACTATGGCTACACCTTC. It encodes CAITDRANYGYTF.

This clonotype was counted many times. The V and J genes are TRBV6-2 or TRBV6-3 and TRBJ2-1; D remains ambiguous. Germline-derived CDR1 and CDR2 are MNHEY and SVGEGT. This CDR3 has 16 residues. Trimming stripped 8 bases from V and 0 bases from J, with 17 bases between. CDR3 DNA sequence: TGTGCCAGCTCCGAGTCCGCAGCACGCTCCTACAATGAGCAGTTCTTC. This codes for CASSESAARSYNEQFF.

This clonotype was seen a few times. The chain employs TRBV6-1 and TRBJ2-3, with a tentative D call TRBD1 (5 bases). The CDR3 extends over 15 amino acids. Trimming took off 7 bases at V and 1 base at J, with 15 bases between the two ends. Germline-derived CDR1 and CDR2 are MNHNS and SASEGT. CDR3 amino acids: CASMAIRGRTDTQYF. Written as DNA, the CDR3 is TGTGCCAGCATGGCGATTAGGGGCCGCACAGATACGCAGTATTTT.

J is TRBJ1-2 and V is TRBV20-1; D gene unclear. Trimming left V 3 bases short and J 6 bases short, with 11 bases between. The CDR3 covers 12 residues. Germline V CDR1 and CDR2: DFQATT, SNEGSKA (reference sequence). The CDR3 here is CSASSRGNGYTF. CDR3 in DNA: TGCAGTGCTAGTTCACGAGGCAATGGCTACACCTTC.

The chain has TRBV4-3 and TRBJ2-1; 8 bases fit TRBD2. Per the germline V gene, CDR1 is LGHNA and CDR2 is YSLEER. The CDR3 consists of 17 residues. With 3 bases clipped from V and 1 base from J, the junction kept 8 bases outside the gene matches. CDR3 nucleotides: TGCGCCAGCAGCCATGCACCGGGACTAGGTTCCTACAATGAGCAGTTCTTC. It encodes CASSHAPGLGSYNEQFF.

This clonotype appeared a few times. The chain links TRBV11-3 to TRBJ2-7, with TRBD2 matching 8 bases. The CDR3 runs 11 residues. The trim removed 6 bases at V and 5 bases at J, leaving 0 bases unmatched. Germline V gene data show CDR1 as SGHNT and CDR2 as YENEEA. CDR3 in amino acids: CASSSGNEQYF. CDR3 DNA sequence: TGTGCCAGCAGTAGCGGGAACGAGCAGTACTTC. The full variable domain, its missing parts supplied by reference TRBV11-3 and TRBJ2-7, is EAGVVQSPRYKIIEKKQPVAFWCNPISGHNTLYWYLQNLGQGPELLIRYENEEAVDDSQLPKDRFSAERLKGVDSTLKIQPAELGDSAVYLCASSSGNEQYFGPGTRLTVT.

V is TRBV20-1 and J is TRBJ2-1; 7 positions match TRBD2. CDR3 length: 15 residues. V lost 2 bases to trimming and J lost 2 bases; unmatched junction nucleotides: 6. Germline V lookup: CDR1 DFQATT, CDR2 SNEGSKA (reference sequence). The CDR3 DNA follows: TGCAGTGCTAGAAATCCGGGGGGAACCTACAATGAGCAGTTCTTC. As protein: CSARNPGGTYNEQFF.

The CDR3, as DNA: TGTGCCAGCAGCACCGGACAGGCCGTGGTTTCACCCCTCCACTTT. The encoded protein is CASSTGQAVVSPLHF. The rearrangement links TRBV3-1 to TRBJ1-6; 7 bases map to TRBD1. CDR3 length equals 15 residues. Germline CDR1 is LGHDT and CDR2 is YNNKEL (reference sequence). The ends lost 5 bases at V and 9 bases at J; junction bases unmatched: 10.

The sample holds many counts of this clonotype. CDR3 sequence (DNA): TGCGCCAGCAGCCGAGTTATACTCCGGGACAGCGCCTACGAGCAGTACTTC. This sequence encodes CASSRVILRDSAYEQYF. The V gene is TRBV4-1, the J gene TRBJ2-7, with 7 positions matching TRBD1. This CDR3 has 17 amino acids. The ends lost 4 bases at V and 2 bases at J; junction bases unmatched: 14. Germline CDR1 reads MGHRA; CDR2 reads YSYEKL.

Ten or more counts support this clonotype. This chain connects TRBV7-2 to TRBJ1-5, with 7 positions matching TRBD1. Germline lookup yields CDR1 SGHTA and CDR2 FQGNSA. With 2 bases clipped from V and 5 bases from J, the junction kept 9 bases outside the gene matches. CDR3 length equals 16 residues. CDR3 DNA: TGTGCCAGCAGCTTAACCCTCGGGACAGAACATCAGCCCCAGCATTTT. Translating gives CASSLTLGTEHQPQHF.

The genes are TRBV29-1 and TRBJ2-7, with a possible D match to TRBD2 (6 bases). This CDR3 has 13 residues. Trimming cost V 6 bases and J 4 bases, with 16 bases left between them. Per germline, CDR1 SQVTM and CDR2 ANQGSEA. The CDR3 DNA is TGCAGCGTAGCCTTTGGGGAGGCGTACGAGCAGTACTTC. Encoded protein: CSVAFGEAYEQYF.

This clonotype was counted a few times. This chain joins TRBV7-9 and TRBJ2-7; D remains unclear. Trimming shortened V by 4 bases and J by 5 bases, and 9 bases separated the two germline ends. The CDR3 sequence is 12 residues long. Germline V CDR1 and CDR2: SEHNR, FQNEAQ (reference sequence). The CDR3 sequence is CASSSIVDEQYF. The CDR3 nucleotides read TGTGCCAGCAGCTCCATAGTTGACGAGCAGTACTTC.

The J gene is TRBJ2-2, the V gene TRBV2; D not resolved. Trimming pared 7 bases from V and 0 bases from J, leaving 9 bases between. Per germline, CDR1 SNHLY and CDR2 FYNNEI. The CDR3 runs to 14 residues. The CDR3 reads CASMRSPNTGELFF. As DNA, the CDR3 is TGTGCCAGCATGCGCAGTCCGAACACCGGGGAGCTGTTTTTT.

This clonotype has a handful of counts. The chain employs TRBV7-2 and TRBJ2-1; either TRBD1 or TRBD2 may supply D (6 bases each). The CDR3 covers 15 residues. The V end lost 5 bases, the J end lost 9 bases, and 20 bases lay between the germline ends. Germline CDR1 is SGHTA and CDR2 is FQGNSA. DNA of the CDR3: TGTGCCAGCAGCCAGGGGACTTCTATCCTAGGTGAGCAGTTCTTC. Residues: CASSQGTSILGEQFF.

This clonotype has more than one count but fewer than ten. This rearrangement joins TRBV20-1 to TRBJ2-3; weak D call: TRBD2 (7 bases). CDR3 size: 18 residues. V lost 2 bases, J lost 3 bases, and 24 bases lay in between. Germline V gene data show CDR1 as DFQATT and CDR2 as SNEGSKA (reference sequence). The CDR3 reads CSARSVDRGAWVTDTQYF. The CDR3 nucleotides are TGCAGTGCTAGATCGGTAGACCGGGGGGCCTGGGTGACAGATACGCAGTATTTT.

V gene TRBV10-3 combines with J gene TRBJ1-6, with 7 bases matching TRBD1. CDR3 size: 14 residues. V lost 10 bases, J lost 7 bases, and 10 bases stayed unmatched. From germline, CDR1 is ENHRY and CDR2 SYGVKD. CDR3 bases: TGTGCCACCGCGGTCAGGGGGGGGAATTCACCCCTCCACTTT. Translation: CATAVRGGNSPLHF.

This clonotype was observed many times. V usage is TRBV10-3 and J usage is TRBJ2-7; tentative D call: TRBD2 (5 bases). Germline CDR1 reads ENHRY; CDR2 reads SYGVKD. The ends were cut back, 3 bases at V and 4 bases at J, with 16 bases in the middle. This CDR3 has 15 amino acids. CDR3 sequence reads: CAISEPRTSGYEQYF. CDR3 coding DNA: TGTGCCATCAGTGAACCCCGAACTTCGGGATACGAGCAGTACTTC.

The chain has TRBV18 and TRBJ1-3; D unresolved. Germline V gene sequence: CDR1 KGHSH, CDR2 LQKENI. Trimming left V 5 bases short and J 2 bases short, with 13 bases between. CDR3 length equals 15 residues. In DNA form, the CDR3 reads TGTGCCAGCTCAGCGGACGGGCCCCCTGGAAACACCATATATTTT. This gives the protein CASSADGPPGNTIYF.

The chain couples TRBV29-1 to TRBJ1-1, with D perhaps TRBD1 (5 bases). This CDR3 contains 13 residues. The germline V gene has CDR1 SQVTM and CDR2 ANQGSEA. V lost 7 bases, J lost 2 bases, and 14 bases lay in between. The CDR3 bases are TGCAGCGCCTTTGAGACAGACAACACTGAAGCTTTCTTT. It encodes CSAFETDNTEAFF.

The CDR3 sequence: CASSLAGAIDTQYF. The CDR3 nucleotides are TGTGCCAGCAGCTTAGCGGGAGCGATAGATACGCAGTATTTT. The V gene is TRBV7-2, the J gene TRBJ2-3; weak D call: TRBD2 (5 bases). Germline V lookup: CDR1 SGHTA, CDR2 FQGNSA. This CDR3 contains 14 residues. Trimming pared 0 bases from V and 5 bases from J, leaving 9 bases between.